This T cell receptor beta chain was sequenced in a study of regulatory T cells in long-lasting Graves disease. Combining iRepertoire HTBI primers with Arm-PCR of CDR3 regions, the authors built TCR beta libraries. MiXCR, run by TCRdb on the multiplex PCR reads, gives a single entry per CDR3 protein. The repertoire consists of approximately 540,000 distinct CDR3 sequences, with around 12% occurring once and the leading ten covering roughly 8.2%. Time point in this sample: newly diagnosed GD, antithyroid drugs for less than 3 months. PBMCs were the source of the RNA used for TCR sequencing. These records were also assigned to another study, of T cells in Graves' hyperthyroidism and ophthalmopathy. That publication notes: The authors deemed Graves' hyperthyroidism stable absent ophthalmopathy progression within 18 months.

The specimen was peripheral blood mononuclear cells (PBMCs), collected at new diagnosis, from a patient treated with antithyroid drugs. The clonotype was recovered from a woman between 25 and 40 years old with Graves disease.

CDR3 bases: TGTGCCAGTAGTATAGATCAAGGCAGGGGGATGACTGAAGCTTTCTTT. This encodes CASSIDQGRGMTEAFF. The chain uses TRBV19 and TRBJ1-1; 7 positions agree with TRBD1. Trimming at V came to 0 bases and at J to 5 bases, leaving 9 bases not matched to a gene. Germline loops: CDR1 LNHDA, CDR2 SQIVND (reference sequence). The CDR3 runs 16 residues.